A single sample gave rise to the 25 T cell receptor beta chains below, sequenced in a study of cytomegalovirus exposure and HLA in healthy donors. PCR primers comprised 60 Vbeta and 13 Jbeta primers. TCRdb's copy holds only in-frame clones and misses some; the assay was immunoSEQ multiplex PCR. The sample lists 140,000 or so clones, 75% to 90% occurring once. The sequenced material came from PBMCs. These receptor sequences come from a female donor in good health and CMV-seronegative.

V is TRBV6-1 and J is TRBJ1-5, with a tentative D call TRBD1 (5 bases). The V end was cut by 4 bases, the J end by 1 base, with 5 bases between. CDR3 length equals 13 residues. The germline CDR1 and CDR2 sequences are MNHNS and SASEGT. CDR3 loop: CASSGGSNQPQHF. Written as DNA, the CDR3 is TGTGCCAGCAGTGGGGGCAGCAATCAGCCCCAGCATTTT.

This clone was seen once. The V gene is TRBV12-2, the J gene TRBJ1-5; the D segment call TRBD1 is taken from the table without a DNA check. TRBV12-2 is an annotated pseudogene. The CDR3 runs to 15 residues. Here the CDR3 reads CASRNPGHHNQPQHF. The CDR3 bases are TGTGCAAGTCGGAACCCGGGACACCACAATCAGCCCCAGCATTTT.

The chain couples TRBV7-6 to TRBJ2-3; D might be TRBD1 (5 bases). The germline V and J ends were trimmed by 1 base and 0 bases, with 8 bases remaining between them. Looked up from germline, CDR1 is SGHVS and CDR2 is FNYEAQ. The CDR3 totals 15 residues. The CDR3 nucleotides read TGTGCCAGCAGCTTAGGACAGCCTAGCACAGATACGCAGTATTTT. It yields the protein CASSLGQPSTDTQYF.

The rearrangement uses TRBV5-1 and TRBJ2-1, with 7 bases aligning to TRBD1. This CDR3 is 16 amino acids long. Germline CDR1 SGHRS, CDR2 YFSETQ. The junction had 11 bases not matched to a gene; V was cut back by 5 bases and J by 3 bases. The CDR3 DNA reads TGCGCCAGCAGACCTAGGGGGCCCAATCTCTACAATGAGCAGTTCTTC. Amino acid sequence: CASRPRGPNLYNEQFF.

The rearrangement uses TRBV27 and TRBJ2-6; maybe TRBD1 (6 bases). CDR3 size: 17 residues. CDR1 and CDR2 from the germline V gene are MNHEY and SMNVEV (reference sequence). The V and J ends lost 2 bases and 2 bases respectively, with 13 bases between them. CDR3 protein: CASSLGDKRTGANVLTF. The CDR3 DNA reads TGTGCCAGCAGTTTAGGGGACAAGCGCACTGGGGCCAACGTCCTGACTTTC. The full variable domain, rest sourced from reference TRBV27 and TRBJ2-6, is EAQVTQNPRYLITVTGKKLTVTCSQNMNHEYMSWYRQDPGLGLRQIYYSMNVEVTDKGDVPEGYKVSRKEKRNFPLILESPSPNQTSLYFCASSLGDKRTGANVLTFGAGSRLTVL.

This chain links TRBV29-1 with TRBJ2-7; 8 nucleotides agree with TRBD2. CDR1 is SQVTM, CDR2 ANQGSEA, per germline. This CDR3 is 13 amino acids long. The V gene end was trimmed by 4 bases and the J gene end by 1 base; junction bases not matched to a gene: 3. The CDR3 DNA reads as TGCAGCGTTGCCGGGAGGGCATCCTACGAGCAGTACTTC. This codes for CSVAGRASYEQYF.

J is TRBJ1-4 and V is TRBV25-1; D not resolved. Germline values: CDR1 MGHDK, CDR2 SYGVNS. The CDR3 spans 18 residues. V was trimmed by 1 base and J by 5 bases, leaving 20 bases between them. DNA for the CDR3: TGTGCCAGCAGTGAATTTCGCGCTAAAGAGAGGAAGAATGAAAAACTGTTTTTT. As protein: CASSEFRAKERKNEKLFF.

The genes are TRBV29-1 and TRBJ1-1, with D unclear. V was clipped by 3 bases and J by 3 bases, with 5 bases between them. This CDR3 comprises 11 residues. Germline CDR1 SQVTM, CDR2 ANQGSEA. The CDR3 nucleotides are TGCAGCGTTGAGAGGGACACTGAAGCTTTCTTT. This sequence encodes CSVERDTEAFF.

V and J are TRBV6-5 and TRBJ2-7, with D perhaps TRBD2 (6 bases). CDR1 and CDR2 (germline): MNHEY, SVGAGI. The CDR3 length is 15 residues. Trimming removed 3 bases from V and 2 bases from J, with 14 bases in between. CDR3 DNA: TGTGCCAGCAGTTATCCCGGGACTCGTACCTACGAGCAGTACTTC. This translates into CASSYPGTRTYEQYF.

Comments on this clone: This same CDR3 is encoded by further DNA sequences in the sample. The chain uses TRBV7-2 and TRBJ2-7, with TRBD1 matching over 9 bases. The CDR3 has 14 residues. V was clipped by 1 base and J by 4 bases; unmatched bases: 2. Germline CDR1 reads SGHTA; CDR2 reads FQGNSA. CDR3 residues: CASSLVGQGYEQYF. The DNA for the CDR3 is TGTGCCAGCAGCTTAGTGGGACAGGGTTACGAGCAGTACTTC.

V gene TRBV7-9 combines with J gene TRBJ2-7; D is undetermined. Germline CDR1 and CDR2: SEHNR and FQNEAQ (reference sequence). The CDR3 runs 15 residues. Trimming shortened V by 1 base and J by 2 bases, and 12 bases separated the two germline ends. CDR3 nucleotide sequence: TGTGCCAGCAGCTTAGGTGTGACGGAGACCTACGAGCAGTACTTC. Translation gives CASSLGVTETYEQYF.

This clone was seen a single time. Other DNA sequences of this sample code for an identical CDR3. The chain uses TRBV29-1 and TRBJ2-5; D ambiguous. CDR1 and CDR2 (germline): SQVTM, ANQGSEA. The CDR3 is 10 amino acids. Trimming shortened V by 6 bases and J by 5 bases, and 7 bases separated the two germline ends. CDR3 in amino acids: CSVELETQYF. The CDR3 DNA is TGCAGCGTCGAGCTTGAGACCCAGTACTTC.

This chain links TRBV9 with TRBJ2-3; D uncertain. V was shortened by 0 bases and J by 5 bases, with 4 bases between the two germline ends. The CDR3 length is 12 residues. From germline, CDR1 is SGDLS and CDR2 YYNGEE. CDR3 in amino acids: CASSVDKDTQYF. The CDR3 DNA follows: TGTGCCAGCAGCGTAGACAAAGATACGCAGTATTTT.

This chain uses TRBV4-2 with TRBJ1-1; D is unresolved. This CDR3 has 14 amino acids. V was trimmed by 4 bases and J by 1 base, leaving 10 bases between them. Germline CDR1 reads LGHNA; CDR2 reads YNFKEQ. The CDR3 protein is CASSPPERNTEAFF. CDR3 sequence (DNA): TGTGCCAGCAGCCCGCCGGAGAGGAACACTGAAGCTTTCTTT.

The rearrangement joins TRBV13 to TRBJ2-1, with a possible D match to TRBD2 (6 bases). V lost 4 bases and J lost 5, with 21 bases in between. Germline V gene sequence: CDR1 PRHDT, CDR2 FYEKMQ (reference sequence). The CDR3 totals 17 residues. The DNA for the CDR3 is TGTGCCAGCAGCTCCAAGACGATTGAGGGAGGACACAATGAGCAGTTCTTC. Translated: CASSSKTIEGGHNEQFF.

The chain employs TRBV27 and TRBJ1-2; 9 bases map to TRBD1. The CDR3 extends over 15 amino acids. After removal of 6 bases from V and 3 bases from J, the junction contained 8 bases not matched to a gene. Germline V gives CDR1 MNHEY, CDR2 SMNVEV (reference sequence). CDR3 in amino acids: CASSPGTGWDYGYTF. The CDR3, as DNA: TGTGCCAGCAGCCCAGGGACAGGGTGGGACTATGGCTACACCTTC.

This chain uses TRBV18 with TRBJ1-5, with 8 bases lining up with TRBD1. Germline lookup yields CDR1 KGHSH and CDR2 LQKENI. This CDR3 is built from 18 residues. Trimming at V came to 6 bases and at J to 0 bases, leaving 13 bases not matched to a gene. CDR3 region: CASSPRGQGPYSNQPQHF. The CDR3 coding sequence is TGTGCCAGCTCCCCCCGAGGACAGGGACCTTATAGCAATCAGCCCCAGCATTTT.

V usage is TRBV5-5 and J usage is TRBJ2-7; 8 bases fit TRBD2. V was clipped by 0 bases and J by 3 bases; unmatched bases: 5. CDR1 and CDR2 (germline): SGHKS, YYEKEE (reference sequence). The CDR3 is 15 residues long. The DNA of the CDR3 is TGTGCCAGCAGCTTGGTCGGGAGGGCTTACTACGAGCAGTACTTC. Amino acid sequence: CASSLVGRAYYEQYF.

This chain connects TRBV7-2 to TRBJ2-3; D is possibly TRBD1 (5 bases). Looked up from germline, CDR1 is SGHTA and CDR2 is FQGNSA. The CDR3 is 16 residues long. V lost 5 bases and J lost 1, with 16 bases in between. CDR3 sequence (DNA): TGTGCCAGCAGCCCCGTCAACAGGAGAGGCACAGATACGCAGTATTTT. Protein sequence: CASSPVNRRGTDTQYF.

The rearrangement links TRBV27 to TRBJ1-5, with 8 nucleotides matching TRBD1. The CDR3 spans 17 residues. J was trimmed by 2 bases and V by 5 bases; bases with no gene match: 11. Per germline, CDR1 MNHEY and CDR2 SMNVEV (reference sequence). CDR3 DNA sequence: TGTGCCAGCAGTCCCTTGGCAGGGGGCGAAGGCAATCAGCCCCAGCATTTT. Its translation: CASSPLAGGEGNQPQHF.

The chain joins TRBV27 to TRBJ2-7; perhaps TRBD1 as D (6 bases). The CDR3 has 13 amino acids. The germline V gene encodes CDR1 MNHEY and CDR2 SMNVEV (reference sequence). The germline V and J ends were trimmed by 6 bases and 2 bases, with 11 bases remaining between them. The CDR3 sequence: CASRWQGTYEQYF. In DNA, the CDR3 is TGTGCCAGCAGATGGCAGGGGACCTACGAGCAGTACTTC.

The chain has TRBV28 and TRBJ1-2; D uncertain. In germline, CDR1 is MDHEN, CDR2 SYDVKM. V was pared by 6 bases and J by 4 bases, with 6 bases between. The CDR3 covers 11 residues. The CDR3: CASSGLYGYTF. The CDR3 DNA is TGTGCCAGCAGCGGACTCTATGGCTACACCTTC.

The rearrangement joins TRBV10-3 to TRBJ2-1, with D possibly matching TRBD2 (6 bases). The CDR3 length is 13 residues. Germline lookup yields CDR1 ENHRY and CDR2 SYGVKD. V was cut by 7 bases and J by 0 bases, with 7 bases left in between. The CDR3 region has the DNA TGTGCCATCAACGGGGGCTCCTACAATGAGCAGTTCTTC. Amino acid sequence: CAINGGSYNEQFF.

This sequence joins TRBV2 and TRBJ2-7; a weak D match, TRBD2 (6 bases). Germline loops: CDR1 SNHLY, CDR2 FYNNEI. The CDR3 has 11 amino acids. V shed 4 bases and J shed 9 bases, with 10 bases lying between them. CDR3 DNA: TGTGCCAGCAGTGGGAGGGCTAGGCAGTACTTC. It codes for CASSGRARQYF.

The chain links TRBV6-6 to TRBJ2-1; D is possibly TRBD1 (6 bases). Germline CDR1 reads MNHNY; CDR2 reads SVGAGI (reference sequence). Trimming took off 0 bases at V and 1 base at J, with 10 bases between the two ends. This CDR3 has 16 amino acids. In DNA form, the CDR3 reads TGTGCCAGCAGTTACTCGAGGGGGATGTCCTACAATGAGCAGTTCTTC. Protein: CASSYSRGMSYNEQFF.